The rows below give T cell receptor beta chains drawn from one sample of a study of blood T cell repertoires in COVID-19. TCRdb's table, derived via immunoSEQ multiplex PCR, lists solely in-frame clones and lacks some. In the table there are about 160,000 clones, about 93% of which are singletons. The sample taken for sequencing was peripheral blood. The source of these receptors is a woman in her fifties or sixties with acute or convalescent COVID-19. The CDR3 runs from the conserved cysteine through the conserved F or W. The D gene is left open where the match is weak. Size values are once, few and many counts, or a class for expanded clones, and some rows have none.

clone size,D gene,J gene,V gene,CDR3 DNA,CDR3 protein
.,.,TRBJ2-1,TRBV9,TGTGCCAGCAGCGTGACAGGAGAGTCCTACAATGAGCAGTTCTTC,CASSVTGESYNEQFF
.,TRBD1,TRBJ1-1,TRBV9,TGTGCCAGCAGCGTAGCCCCAACAGGGGGCGCGAGCACTGAAGCTTTCTTT,CASSVAPTGGASTEAFF
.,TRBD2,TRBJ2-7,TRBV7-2,TGTGCCAGCAGCTTAAGGCGGGGGGGCTCCTACGAGCAGTACTTC,CASSLRRGGSYEQYF
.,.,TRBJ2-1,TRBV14,TGTGCCAGCAGCCCACCGGGGTGGAGGGCCAACAATGAGCAGTTCTTC,CASSPPGWRANNEQFF
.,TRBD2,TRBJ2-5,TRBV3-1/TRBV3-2,TGTGCCAGCAGCCAACGACTAGCGAACCAAGAGACCCAGTACTTC,CASSQRLANQETQYF
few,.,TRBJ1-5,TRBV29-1,TGCAGCGTGGGGAAGGGGGTCAATCAGCCCCAGCATTTT,CSVGKGVNQPQHF
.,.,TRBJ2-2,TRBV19,TGTGCCAGTAGTCCGGGTCAGAACACCGGGGAGCTGTTTTTT,CASSPGQNTGELFF
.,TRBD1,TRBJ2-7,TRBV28,TGTGCCAGCAGTGATGGACAGGGGACCTACGAGCAGTACTTC,CASSDGQGTYEQYF
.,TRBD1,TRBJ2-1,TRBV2,TGTGCCAGCAACCTGGACAGGGTGAATGAGCAGTTCTTC,CASNLDRVNEQFF
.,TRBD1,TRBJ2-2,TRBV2,TGTGCCAGCCGGACAGGGGAAACCGGGGAGCTGTTTTTT,CASRTGETGELFF
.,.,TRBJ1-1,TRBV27,TGTGCCAGCAGTTTATTAGGGGCGGGAGTCACTGAAGCTTTCTTT,CASSLLGAGVTEAFF
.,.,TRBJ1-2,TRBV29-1,TGCAGCGTTGATGATGCGGGGGTAGGAAACTATGGCTACACCTTC,CSVDDAGVGNYGYTF
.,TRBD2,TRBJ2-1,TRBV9,TGTGCCAGCAGCGACGGACTAGCGGGAGGGTCCTACAATGAGCAGTTCTTC,CASSDGLAGGSYNEQFF
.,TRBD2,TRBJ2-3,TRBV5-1,TGCGCCAGCAGCCGTAGCGGGGGCTTTAGCACAGATACGCAGTATTTT,CASSRSGGFSTDTQYF
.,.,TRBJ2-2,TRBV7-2,TGTGCCAGCAGCGGGCAGAAGTCCGGGGAGCTGTTTTTT,CASSGQKSGELFF
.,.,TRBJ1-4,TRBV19,TGTGCCAGTAGTATTCAGGGCGAAAAACTGTTTTTT,CASSIQGEKLFF
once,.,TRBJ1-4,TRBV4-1,TGCGCCAGCAGCCAAGTTGGGGCCGTTAATGAAAAACTGTTTTTT,CASSQVGAVNEKLFF
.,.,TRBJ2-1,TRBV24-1,TGTGCCACCAGTGATTTAATCGTAGAACGAGGGGAGCAGTTCTTC,CATSDLIVERGEQFF
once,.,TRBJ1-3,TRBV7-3,TGTGCCAGCAGCCGCAAGAAACAGGGTGGTGGAAACACCATATATTTT,CASSRKKQGGGNTIYF
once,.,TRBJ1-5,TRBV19,TGTGCCAGTAGTTTGGGAGCCGCCAATCAGCCCCAGCATTTT,CASSLGAANQPQHF
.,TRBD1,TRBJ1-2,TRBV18,TGTGCCAGCTCACCCCTCAAGACAGGGCCCTATGGCTACACCTTC,CASSPLKTGPYGYTF
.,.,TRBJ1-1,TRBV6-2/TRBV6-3,TGTGCCAGCAGTTACTCGATTGGACTGTCGGGGGACACTGAAGCTTTCTTT,CASSYSIGLSGDTEAFF
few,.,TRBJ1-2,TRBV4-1,TGCGCCAGCAGCCAAGAGGCCGACACGAGTCCCTATGGCTACACCTTC,CASSQEADTSPYGYTF
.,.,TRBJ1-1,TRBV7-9,TGTGCCAGCAGCGGCATGAACACTGAAGCTTTCTTT,CASSGMNTEAFF
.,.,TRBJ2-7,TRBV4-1,TGCGCCAGCAGCCAAGATCTAGTGGGTCTGGACTACGAGCAGTACTTC,CASSQDLVGLDYEQYF
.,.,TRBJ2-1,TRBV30,TGTGCCTGGAGTGTAGAGGCATACAATGAGCAGTTCTTC,CAWSVEAYNEQFF
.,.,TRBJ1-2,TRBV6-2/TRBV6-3,TGTGCCAGCAGCCCCAGTGGGCCGACGACCCCCTATGGCTACACCTTC,CASSPSGPTTPYGYTF
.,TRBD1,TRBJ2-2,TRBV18,TGTGCCAGCTCACCAAACCCGACAGGGCGGGCCGGGGAGCTGTTTTTT,CASSPNPTGRAGELFF
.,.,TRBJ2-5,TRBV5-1,TGCGCCAGCAGCTTGGACGGGGAGACCCAGTACTTC,CASSLDGETQYF
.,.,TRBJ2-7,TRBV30,TGTGCCTCCGACACTGGCTCCTACGAGCAGTACTTC,CASDTGSYEQYF
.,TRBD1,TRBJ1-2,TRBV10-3,TGTGCCATCAGCCGACAGGGTGACTATGGCTACACCTTC,CAISRQGDYGYTF
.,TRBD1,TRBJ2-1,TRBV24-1,TGTGCCACGTCAGAGGGGACAGGGAACTACAATGAGCAGTTCTTC,CATSEGTGNYNEQFF